The rows below give T cell receptor beta chains drawn from one sample of a study of cytomegalovirus exposure and HLA in healthy donors. Generated by immunoSEQ multiplex PCR, the TCRdb table keeps only in-frame clones and is missing some. The profile shows more than 80,000 clones, roughly three quarters of them singletons. Input material: PBMCs. The receptors derive from a woman aged 55-75 years in good health and CMV-seropositive. Both conserved end residues are part of each CDR3. Fields, in order: V gene, CDR3 protein.

TRBV18 | CASSPPGGGNSPLHF
TRBV7-3 | CASSPVGGGHNEQFF
TRBV9 | CASSVEGGRATLQFF
TRBV10-1 | CASSTGTDNEQFF
TRBV21-1 | CAGGTGMDQPQHF
TRBV30 | CAWRGTGIRYEQYF
TRBV10-3 | CAISPTGYMNTEAFF
TRBV18 | CASSLGTGSGTEAFF
TRBV5-1 | CASSFASGRTETQYF
TRBV7-6 | CASSPRPGGRAETDTQYF
TRBV19 | CASSDTEGGNQPQHF
TRBV29-1 | CSVVYGGGPYEQYF
TRBV19 | CASSTKSSYEQYF
TRBV18 | CASSLEGSNEQYF
TRBV5-6 | CASSVDRTGNIF
TRBV6-6 | CASSRMTGTEQYF
TRBV9 | CASSVEGQGFGNEQFF
TRBV11-2 | CASSTSRAGRAYNEQFF
TRBV7-3 | CASSPDLGFEQYF
TRBV29-1 | CSVRTGTDTEAFF
TRBV19 | CASTVGQGAREQYF
TRBV2 | CASSEIGVRGEQYF
TRBV11-2 | CASSLTGNPGSDTQYF
TRBV6-1 | CASKAEYNEQFF
TRBV19 | CASSIVRGYTEAFF
TRBV4-1 | CATSWTGGPTGELFF
TRBV9 | CASSPEGGVTGGYTF
TRBV19 | CASSSSGRQYNEQFF
TRBV19 | CASSISSANTGELFF